Listed below are T cell receptor beta chains from one sample, sequenced in a study of identical twins. Via MiXCR, TCRdb re-called the 5' RACE reads, giving one row per CDR3 protein. The table lists about 240,000 distinct CDR3 sequences, 7.5% of them singletons. This sample was also put to use in a study of yellow fever vaccine responses in identical twins.

The sample consisted of CD8+ T cells sorted from blood. The origin of the receptors is a woman aged 18-29 years in good health. CDR3s include the opening cysteine and the closing phenylalanine or tryptophan. D genes are given only for firm matches. Only part of the rows carry a size: once, few, many, or a class if the clone is expanded.

j_gene | d_gene | abundance | v_gene | CDR3aa | CDR3nt
TRBJ2-7 | . | . | TRBV3-1 | CASSQKYEQYF | TGTGCCAGCAGCCAGAAGTACGAGCAGTACTTC
TRBJ2-1 | . | . | TRBV12-3/TRBV12-4 | CASHQGRVSYNEQFF | TGTGCCAGCCACCAGGGGAGAGTCTCCTACAATGAGCAGTTCTTC
TRBJ2-1 | . | . | TRBV5-6 | CASILGFSGYNEQFF | TGTGCCAGCATTCTAGGGTTTAGCGGATACAATGAGCAGTTCTTC
TRBJ2-7 | TRBD2 | few | TRBV7-8 | CASSPKTSGSTYEQYF | TGTGCCAGCAGCCCAAAGACTAGCGGGAGTACCTACGAGCAGTACTTC
TRBJ1-1 | TRBD1 | few | TRBV15 | CATSRGRDRSLGAFF | TGTGCCACCAGCAGGGGCAGGGACAGATCACTCGGAGCTTTCTTT
TRBJ2-1 | TRBD1 | . | TRBV4-1 | CASSQIRGTLDPDNEQFF | TGCGCCAGCAGCCAAATCAGGGGGACCCTTGATCCCGACAATGAGCAGTTCTTC
TRBJ2-3 | . | . | TRBV28 | CASSLTRIDTQYF | TGTGCCAGCAGTTTAACCCGAATAGATACGCAGTATTTT
TRBJ2-6 | TRBD1 | many | TRBV4-1 | CASSPQGQGLLDVLTF | TGCGCCAGCAGCCCGCAAGGACAGGGCCTCTTGGACGTCCTGACTTTC
TRBJ2-2 | TRBD2 | few | TRBV9 | CASSVSGGDTGELFF | TGTGCCAGCAGCGTATCGGGGGGGGACACCGGGGAGCTGTTTTTT
TRBJ2-2 | . | . | TRBV9 | CASSVPVAEANTGELFF | TGTGCCAGCAGCGTCCCGGTAGCGGAAGCGAACACCGGGGAGCTGTTTTTT
TRBJ2-1 | . | . | TRBV5-1 | CASRNLNEQFF | TGCGCCAGCAGGAACCTCAATGAGCAGTTCTTC
TRBJ2-4 | TRBD1 | few | TRBV28 | CASSLMGDRVNIQYF | TGTGCCAGCAGTCTCATGGGGGACAGGGTTAACATTCAGTACTTC
TRBJ2-7 | . | many | TRBV29-1 | CSVAATNYEQYF | TGCAGCGTTGCCGCGACAAATTACGAGCAGTACTTC
TRBJ2-3 | TRBD1 | few | TRBV4-1 | CASSPRTGGGPDTQYF | TGCGCCAGCAGCCCACGGACAGGGGGGGGCCCAGATACGCAGTATTTT
TRBJ2-2 | . | . | TRBV7-6 | CASSPGTEPGELFF | TGTGCCAGCAGCCCGGGCACTGAACCCGGGGAGCTGTTTTTT
TRBJ2-2 | . | . | TRBV6-5 | CASSSLTDTGELFF | TGTGCCAGCAGTTCCTTGACCGACACCGGGGAGCTGTTTTTT
TRBJ1-6 | . | . | TRBV25-1 | CASSGVQGWSSLHF | TGTGCCAGCAGTGGAGTACAGGGTTGGTCATCCCTCCACTTT
TRBJ2-1 | . | . | TRBV7-9 | CASSLDGRGPYNEQFF | TGTGCCAGCAGCCTAGATGGCAGGGGACCCTACAATGAGCAGTTCTTC
TRBJ1-5 | . | many | TRBV25-1 | CASSGGYSNQPQHF | TGTGCCAGCAGTGGTGGGTATAGCAATCAGCCCCAGCATTTT
TRBJ2-3 | . | few | TRBV7-8 | CASSPTDGATSTDTQYF | TGTGCCAGCAGCCCCACTGACGGGGCTACTAGCACAGATACGCAGTATTTT
TRBJ2-7 | . | . | TRBV15 | CATSREKSYEQYF | TGTGCCACCAGCAGAGAGAAGAGCTACGAGCAGTACTTC
TRBJ1-2 | . | . | TRBV20-1 | CSAMGRNYGYTF | TGCAGTGCTATGGGACGCAACTATGGCTACACCTTC
TRBJ1-2 | . | many | TRBV7-9 | CASSLDWGIVGYTF | TGTGCCAGCAGCTTAGACTGGGGGATAGTCGGCTACACCTTC
TRBJ1-1 | . | many | TRBV20-1 | CSARETEVSTEAFF | TGCAGTGCTAGAGAGACAGAAGTCAGCACTGAAGCTTTCTTT
TRBJ2-1 | . | few | TRBV4-3 | CASSQDITGGASYSGSSYNEQFF | TGCGCCAGCAGCCAAGATATCACAGGGGGCGCATCATACAGCGGGAGCTCCTACAATGAGCAGTTCTTC
TRBJ2-1 | . | . | TRBV5-1 | CASSLVSMSSYNEQFF | TGCGCCAGCAGCTTGGTGTCGATGAGCTCCTACAATGAGCAGTTCTTC
TRBJ2-5 | . | few | TRBV20-1 | CSARDWAATPETQYF | TGCAGTGCTAGAGATTGGGCAGCCACCCCTGAGACCCAGTACTTC
TRBJ2-3 | . | few | TRBV20-1 | CSARDWIGAGGTDTQYF | TGCAGTGCTAGAGATTGGATAGGGGCAGGAGGCACAGATACGCAGTATTTT
TRBJ2-3 | TRBD2 | few | TRBV20-1 | CSARDLGALAGGSSTDTQYF | TGCAGTGCTAGAGATCTAGGGGCCCTAGCGGGAGGCTCTAGCACAGATACGCAGTATTTT
TRBJ2-3 | TRBD2 | few | TRBV4-1 | CASSQPGTSPTRTDTQYF | TGCGCCAGCAGCCAACCCGGGACTAGTCCCACTCGAACAGATACGCAGTATTTT
TRBJ2-1 | . | few | TRBV15 | CATSRDGGGFLTYNEQFF | TGTGCCACCAGCAGAGATGGCGGTGGCTTCCTGACCTACAATGAGCAGTTCTTC
TRBJ2-5 | . | many | TRBV12-3/TRBV12-4 | CASSVRMQETQYF | TGTGCCAGCAGTGTTAGGATGCAAGAGACCCAGTACTTC
TRBJ1-5 | . | once | TRBV4-1 | CASSQDPGGPWGSQPQHF | TGCGCCAGCAGCCAAGATCCGGGGGGGCCGTGGGGCAGTCAGCCCCAGCATTTT
TRBJ1-6 | TRBD1 | few | TRBV12-3/TRBV12-4 | CASSTPTGGSDSPLHF | TGTGCCAGCAGTACCCCGACAGGGGGCTCGGATTCACCCCTCCACTTT
TRBJ2-3 | . | . | TRBV28 | CATHLGGLDTQYF | TGTGCCACCCACCTAGGGGGGTTAGATACGCAGTATTTT
TRBJ2-2 | TRBD1 | many | TRBV6-1 | CASSPWDRGSAGELFF | TGTGCCAGCAGCCCTTGGGACAGGGGATCCGCCGGGGAGCTGTTTTTT
TRBJ2-1 | . | few | TRBV20-1 | CTGTTYNEQFF | TGCACCGGGACCACCTACAATGAGCAGTTCTTC
TRBJ2-7 | . | few | TRBV4-1 | CASSPPPGSSTYEQYF | TGCGCCAGCAGCCCCCCACCGGGATCGTCCACTTACGAGCAGTACTTC
TRBJ2-5 | . | . | TRBV25-1 | CASSRGTPQETQYF | TGTGCCAGCAGTCGAGGGACACCTCAAGAGACCCAGTACTTC
TRBJ2-1 | . | . | TRBV7-9 | CASSPVEGGSYNEQFF | TGTGCCAGCAGCCCGGTGGAGGGGGGTTCTTACAATGAGCAGTTCTTC
TRBJ1-1 | TRBD1 | many | TRBV4-1 | CASSPRDRGHEDTEAFF | TGCGCCAGCAGCCCTCGGGACAGGGGCCATGAGGACACTGAAGCTTTCTTT
TRBJ2-1 | TRBD1 | many | TRBV12-3/TRBV12-4 | CASSPGPGGENEQFF | TGTGCCAGCAGCCCAGGCCCAGGGGGAGAGAATGAGCAGTTCTTC